A selection of T cell receptor beta chains follows, all from one sample in a study of cytomegalovirus exposure and HLA in healthy donors. Produced via immunoSEQ multiplex PCR; TCRdb's table is partial and in-frame only. The table shows roughly 59,000 clones, with 90% to 95% occurring only once. The sequencing sample was made of PBMCs. These receptors were taken from a man between 18 and 29 years old in good health and CMV-seropositive. Each CDR3 is given with its conserved first and last residue. Each record gives: J gene, V gene, D gene, clone size, CDR3 DNA, CDR3 protein. A D gene is named only where the DNA matches it firmly. Clone size is given for some rows only: seen once, a few or many times, or a class if the clone is expanded.

J gene: TRBJ2-2; V gene: TRBV9; D gene: TRBD2; clone size: NA; CDR3 DNA: TGTGCCAGCAGCCAACGACTAGCAGACCGTCTCGGGGAGCTGTTTTTT; CDR3 protein: CASSQRLADRLGELFF
J gene: TRBJ2-1; V gene: TRBV7-2; D gene: TRBD2; clone size: NA; CDR3 DNA: TGTGCCAGCAGCTTGGCGCCTCCGACTAGCGGGACCAACAACAATGAGCAGTTCTTC; CDR3 protein: CASSLAPPTSGTNNNEQFF
J gene: TRBJ2-7; V gene: TRBV19; D gene: TRBD1; clone size: NA; CDR3 DNA: TGTGCCAGTAGGCCGAGGGACAGCTACGAGCAGTACTTC; CDR3 protein: CASRPRDSYEQYF
J gene: TRBJ2-1; V gene: TRBV5-1; D gene: TRBD2; clone size: NA; CDR3 DNA: TGCGCCAGCAGCTGGTCGAGTAGCGGGAGGGAGTACAATGAGCAGTTCTTC; CDR3 protein: CASSWSSSGREYNEQFF
J gene: TRBJ2-2; V gene: TRBV30; D gene: NA; clone size: NA; CDR3 DNA: TGTGCCTGGAACGGAGGACCCGGGGAGCTGTTTTTT; CDR3 protein: CAWNGGPGELFF
J gene: TRBJ2-1; V gene: TRBV5-1; D gene: TRBD2; clone size: NA; CDR3 DNA: TGCGCCAGCAGCTCCGGACTAGCGAGGGTGCAGTTCTTC; CDR3 protein: CASSSGLARVQFF
J gene: TRBJ1-2; V gene: TRBV5-6; D gene: NA; clone size: NA; CDR3 DNA: TGTGCCAGCAGCTCGTGGACGGGGGGCTACACCTTC; CDR3 protein: CASSSWTGGYTF
J gene: TRBJ2-2; V gene: TRBV19; D gene: NA; clone size: NA; CDR3 DNA: TGTGCCAGTAGTTCATACTCGAACACCGGGGAGCTGTTTTTT; CDR3 protein: CASSSYSNTGELFF
J gene: TRBJ1-1; V gene: TRBV6-1; D gene: NA; clone size: NA; CDR3 DNA: TGTGCCAGCAGTGAAGGGGTCTTATTGGAGACTGAAGCTTTCTTT; CDR3 protein: CASSEGVLLETEAFF
J gene: TRBJ2-1; V gene: TRBV4-1; D gene: TRBD2; clone size: NA; CDR3 DNA: TGCGCCAGCAGCCGCTCTGTCTCTAGCGGGAGTCCCGCCTCCTACAATGAGCAGTTCTTC; CDR3 protein: CASSRSVSSGSPASYNEQFF
J gene: TRBJ1-3; V gene: TRBV9; D gene: NA; clone size: NA; CDR3 DNA: TGTGCCAGCAGCGTAGGGGGCAGGGTTGGAAACACCATATATTTT; CDR3 protein: CASSVGGRVGNTIYF
J gene: TRBJ1-4; V gene: TRBV9; D gene: NA; clone size: NA; CDR3 DNA: TGTGCCAGCAGCGTAGAAACAAGTAATGAAAAACTGTTTTTT; CDR3 protein: CASSVETSNEKLFF
J gene: TRBJ2-2; V gene: TRBV27; D gene: NA; clone size: NA; CDR3 DNA: TGTGCCAGCAGTTCCATTACTAGAAGCACCGGGGAGCTGTTTTTT; CDR3 protein: CASSSITRSTGELFF
J gene: TRBJ2-2; V gene: TRBV27; D gene: NA; clone size: NA; CDR3 DNA: TGTGCCAGCGGGAGGAACACCGGGGAGCTGTTTTTT; CDR3 protein: CASGRNTGELFF
J gene: TRBJ1-2; V gene: TRBV29-1; D gene: TRBD1; clone size: NA; CDR3 DNA: TGCAGCGTTGAAGCAAACAGGGGGCTTTCTAACACCTTC; CDR3 protein: CSVEANRGLSNTF
J gene: TRBJ2-3; V gene: TRBV5-5; D gene: TRBD2; clone size: NA; CDR3 DNA: TGTGCCAGCAGAATCGGGACTAGCGGGGGCACAGATACGCAGTATTTT; CDR3 protein: CASRIGTSGGTDTQYF
J gene: TRBJ2-7; V gene: TRBV19; D gene: TRBD2; clone size: NA; CDR3 DNA: TGTGCCAGTAGTATAGCGGGGGGGCTCTACGAGCAGTACTTC; CDR3 protein: CASSIAGGLYEQYF
J gene: TRBJ1-2; V gene: TRBV19; D gene: NA; clone size: NA; CDR3 DNA: TGTGCCAGTAGTATAGGGGCCGCTTATGGCTACACCTTC; CDR3 protein: CASSIGAAYGYTF
J gene: TRBJ2-7; V gene: TRBV2; D gene: NA; clone size: NA; CDR3 DNA: TGTGCCAGCAGACCGAACGAAGAACAGGCATACGAGCAGTACTTC; CDR3 protein: CASRPNEEQAYEQYF
J gene: TRBJ1-5; V gene: TRBV6-5; D gene: TRBD1; clone size: few; CDR3 DNA: TGTGCCAGCAGCCTGAACAGGGGAGAACAGCCCCAGCATTTT; CDR3 protein: CASSLNRGEQPQHF
J gene: TRBJ1-2; V gene: TRBV5-6; D gene: TRBD1; clone size: NA; CDR3 DNA: TGTGCCAGCAGCAAGACAGGGAACTATGGCTACACCTTC; CDR3 protein: CASSKTGNYGYTF
J gene: TRBJ2-1; V gene: TRBV5-4; D gene: NA; clone size: NA; CDR3 DNA: TGTGCCAGCAGCTTGGGGGAGCGGTACAATGAGCAGTTCTTC; CDR3 protein: CASSLGERYNEQFF
J gene: TRBJ2-3; V gene: TRBV5-1; D gene: TRBD2; clone size: NA; CDR3 DNA: TGCGCCAGCAGCTTTGAAGTAGCGGGAGCAGATACGCAGTATTTT; CDR3 protein: CASSFEVAGADTQYF
J gene: TRBJ2-7; V gene: TRBV2; D gene: TRBD1; clone size: NA; CDR3 DNA: TGTGCCAGCAGTGAATCTCAGGGGGTAGGCGAGCAGTACTTC; CDR3 protein: CASSESQGVGEQYF
J gene: TRBJ2-7; V gene: TRBV4-1; D gene: NA; clone size: NA; CDR3 DNA: TGCGCCAGCAGCCCCTCGAGTGAGTCCTACGAGCAGTACTTC; CDR3 protein: CASSPSSESYEQYF
J gene: TRBJ2-7; V gene: TRBV6-5; D gene: TRBD1; clone size: NA; CDR3 DNA: TGTGCCAGCAGTTACTCGGACAGGGGGACCTACGAGCAGTACTTC; CDR3 protein: CASSYSDRGTYEQYF
J gene: TRBJ2-7; V gene: TRBV5-1; D gene: TRBD2; clone size: NA; CDR3 DNA: TGCGCCAGCAGCTACAGGGTGGGACTAGCGGGGTCCTACGAGCAGTACTTC; CDR3 protein: CASSYRVGLAGSYEQYF
J gene: TRBJ2-1; V gene: TRBV11-3; D gene: NA; clone size: NA; CDR3 DNA: TGTGCCAGCAGCTTAGTGACGGGGACCTACAATGAGCAGTTCTTC; CDR3 protein: CASSLVTGTYNEQFF
J gene: TRBJ2-7; V gene: TRBV4-1; D gene: NA; clone size: NA; CDR3 DNA: TGCGCCAGCAGCCAAGGGACATACTACGAGCAGTACTTC; CDR3 protein: CASSQGTYYEQYF
J gene: TRBJ2-7; V gene: TRBV2; D gene: NA; clone size: NA; CDR3 DNA: TGTGCCAGCAGTGCCGACACGGCAACTCCCTACGAGCAGTACTTC; CDR3 protein: CASSADTATPYEQYF
J gene: TRBJ1-5; V gene: TRBV4-1; D gene: NA; clone size: once; CDR3 DNA: TGCGCCAGCAGCCAAGTTCCAGGGCCGCAAATCAATCAGCCCCAGCATTTT; CDR3 protein: CASSQVPGPQINQPQHF
J gene: TRBJ1-1; V gene: TRBV29-1; D gene: NA; clone size: NA; CDR3 DNA: TGCAGCGTTGCTTCCGGGATGAACACTGAAGCTTTCTTT; CDR3 protein: CSVASGMNTEAFF
J gene: TRBJ1-4; V gene: TRBV5-4; D gene: TRBD1; clone size: NA; CDR3 DNA: TGTGCCAGCAGCTCTGGACAGGAAGAAAAACTGTTTTTT; CDR3 protein: CASSSGQEEKLFF
J gene: TRBJ2-1; V gene: TRBV29-1; D gene: NA; clone size: NA; CDR3 DNA: TGCAGCGGACTAACAGGGATTGAGCAGTTCTTC; CDR3 protein: CSGLTGIEQFF
J gene: TRBJ2-7; V gene: TRBV29-1; D gene: TRBD2; clone size: once; CDR3 DNA: TGCAGCGTTGGATTCCCTAGCGGAAAAACCTACGAGCAGTACTTC; CDR3 protein: CSVGFPSGKTYEQYF
J gene: TRBJ2-3; V gene: TRBV5-1; D gene: TRBD1; clone size: NA; CDR3 DNA: TGCGCCAGCAGCTACAACAGGGGCAGCACAGATACGCAGTATTTT; CDR3 protein: CASSYNRGSTDTQYF
J gene: TRBJ2-5; V gene: TRBV7-7; D gene: TRBD2; clone size: NA; CDR3 DNA: TGTGCTAGCAGCTTAGATCGGGGGGGAGAGACCCAGTACTTC; CDR3 protein: CASSLDRGGETQYF
J gene: TRBJ1-5; V gene: TRBV6-1; D gene: NA; clone size: NA; CDR3 DNA: TGTGCCAGCAGCTGGGGGGGGGATAGGGGTCAGCCCCAGCATTTT; CDR3 protein: CASSWGGDRGQPQHF
J gene: TRBJ2-1; V gene: TRBV5-6; D gene: NA; clone size: NA; CDR3 DNA: TGTGCCAGCAGCTTTTCGGTTCCTATCTCCGGGGACTACAATGAGCAGTTCTTC; CDR3 protein: CASSFSVPISGDYNEQFF
J gene: TRBJ2-5; V gene: TRBV5-1; D gene: TRBD2; clone size: NA; CDR3 DNA: TGCGCCAGCAGCTTGGGCCGGGGGGGAGAGACCCAGTACTTC; CDR3 protein: CASSLGRGGETQYF
J gene: TRBJ2-1; V gene: TRBV27; D gene: NA; clone size: NA; CDR3 DNA: TGTGCCAGCAGTTTGAATAACGGATACTACGAGCAGTTCTTC; CDR3 protein: CASSLNNGYYEQFF
J gene: TRBJ2-7; V gene: TRBV19; D gene: TRBD2; clone size: NA; CDR3 DNA: TGTGCCAGTAGGGCGGGAGGGTTCCCCGGGGAGCAGTACTTC; CDR3 protein: CASRAGGFPGEQYF
J gene: TRBJ2-7; V gene: TRBV4-1; D gene: NA; clone size: few; CDR3 DNA: TGCGCCAGCAGCCAAGGGCAGGGTTCCTACGAGCAGTACTTC; CDR3 protein: CASSQGQGSYEQYF
J gene: TRBJ1-1; V gene: TRBV9; D gene: NA; clone size: NA; CDR3 DNA: TGTGCCAGCAGCGTAGCAGGGTACACTGAAGCTTTCTTT; CDR3 protein: CASSVAGYTEAFF
J gene: TRBJ2-1; V gene: TRBV5-5; D gene: TRBD2; clone size: NA; CDR3 DNA: TGTGCCAGCAGCCTAGGGACTAGCGGGAGCAATGAGCAGTTCTTC; CDR3 protein: CASSLGTSGSNEQFF
J gene: TRBJ1-4; V gene: TRBV5-1; D gene: TRBD1; clone size: NA; CDR3 DNA: TGCGCCAGCAGCTCACAGGGGACTAATGAAAAACTGTTTTTT; CDR3 protein: CASSSQGTNEKLFF
J gene: TRBJ1-1; V gene: TRBV2; D gene: NA; clone size: NA; CDR3 DNA: TGTGCCAGCAGTTCTGGCGGAAGGACTGAAGCTTTCTTT; CDR3 protein: CASSSGGRTEAFF
J gene: TRBJ2-1; V gene: TRBV27; D gene: TRBD2; clone size: NA; CDR3 DNA: TGTGCCAGCAGTTTGTTCGGGCGGGGGATATACAATGAGCAGTTCTTC; CDR3 protein: CASSLFGRGIYNEQFF
J gene: TRBJ1-2; V gene: TRBV10-1; D gene: NA; clone size: NA; CDR3 DNA: TGCGCCAGCAGGATCGATCAGGGGTCCAACTATGGCTACACCTTC; CDR3 protein: CASRIDQGSNYGYTF
J gene: TRBJ2-2; V gene: TRBV9; D gene: NA; clone size: NA; CDR3 DNA: TGTGCCAGCAGCGTAGAAACACACACCGGGGAGCTGTTTTTT; CDR3 protein: CASSVETHTGELFF
J gene: TRBJ1-5; V gene: TRBV19; D gene: TRBD1; clone size: NA; CDR3 DNA: TGTGCCAGTAGTATGCTTACGAGGACAGGGGGCCATCAGCCCCAGCATTTT; CDR3 protein: CASSMLTRTGGHQPQHF
J gene: TRBJ2-3; V gene: TRBV10-3; D gene: TRBD2; clone size: NA; CDR3 DNA: TGTGCCATCAGTGAAGCGGGAGGCAGCACAGATACGCAGTATTTT; CDR3 protein: CAISEAGGSTDTQYF
J gene: TRBJ2-3; V gene: TRBV5-8; D gene: NA; clone size: NA; CDR3 DNA: TGTGCCAGCGGAGAGGCAGTCTCTAGCACAGATACGCAGTATTTT; CDR3 protein: CASGEAVSSTDTQYF
J gene: TRBJ2-7; V gene: TRBV6-5; D gene: TRBD2; clone size: NA; CDR3 DNA: TGTGCCAGCAGTCCCGGGACTAGTCAAGGAATCGAGCAGTACTTC; CDR3 protein: CASSPGTSQGIEQYF
J gene: TRBJ2-7; V gene: TRBV13; D gene: TRBD1; clone size: NA; CDR3 DNA: TGTGCCAGCAGCTTAGTGCGGGACAGGGGGGCCTACGAGCAGTACTTC; CDR3 protein: CASSLVRDRGAYEQYF
J gene: TRBJ1-4; V gene: TRBV11-2; D gene: NA; clone size: NA; CDR3 DNA: TGTGCCAGCAGCTTAGATAGGAGACCCGGTGAAAAACTGTTTTTT; CDR3 protein: CASSLDRRPGEKLFF
J gene: TRBJ2-1; V gene: TRBV7-6; D gene: TRBD2; clone size: NA; CDR3 DNA: TGTGCCAGCAGCTTTGGCGGGAGCGATGAGCAGTTCTTC; CDR3 protein: CASSFGGSDEQFF
J gene: TRBJ1-1; V gene: TRBV10-1; D gene: TRBD1; clone size: NA; CDR3 DNA: TGCGCCAGCACTTCTAGTCGGGACAGGGGTATGAACACTGAAGCTTTCTTT; CDR3 protein: CASTSSRDRGMNTEAFF
J gene: TRBJ2-7; V gene: TRBV28; D gene: TRBD2; clone size: NA; CDR3 DNA: TGTGCCAGCAGTTTATCAGCGGGGGAAGGGCCGTACGAGCAGTACTTC; CDR3 protein: CASSLSAGEGPYEQYF
J gene: TRBJ2-3; V gene: TRBV28; D gene: NA; clone size: NA; CDR3 DNA: TGTGCCAGCAGTCGCCGACGGAGGAAGGACGTTGGTGATACGCAGTATTTT; CDR3 protein: CASSRRRRKDVGDTQYF